One and the same sample provided the 17 T cell receptor beta chains below, sequenced in a study of shared clonotypes between healthy human individuals. Only in-frame clones appear in the TCRdb table, and some are missing; sequencing was by immunoSEQ multiplex PCR. The data hold 1.6 million or so clones, with about 96% observed a single time. Material: naive CD4+ T cells sorted from blood. Regarding subset: CD45RA+ positively selected. The receptors were gathered from a man aged 25-45 years in good health.

This chain links TRBV7-9 with TRBJ2-3; 7 bases line up with TRBD1. Germline V CDR1 and CDR2: SEHNR, FQNEAQ (reference sequence). CDR3 length: 16 amino acids. After removal of 5 bases from V and 2 bases from J, the junction contained 10 bases not matched to a gene. CDR3 amino acids: CASSQRPGQVTDTQYF. For the CDR3, the DNA is TGTGCCAGCAGCCAACGCCCCGGACAGGTCACAGATACGCAGTATTTT.

The chain links TRBV5-1 to TRBJ2-3, with D perhaps TRBD1 (5 bases). Germline V lookup: CDR1 SGHRS, CDR2 YFSETQ. The CDR3 contains 14 residues. V lost 4 bases and J lost 0, with 9 bases in between. The CDR3, as DNA: TGCGCCAGCAGCGGTCAGGGTAGCACAGATACGCAGTATTTT. It specifies CASSGQGSTDTQYF.

Concerning this clone itself: The same CDR3 also results from other DNA sequences found in this sample. V is TRBV7-2 and J is TRBJ1-1; TRBD1 is a possible D gene (6 bases). Germline V gene data show CDR1 as SGHTA and CDR2 as FQGNSA. This CDR3 is 13 amino acids long. V was clipped by 5 bases and J by 4 bases, with 11 bases between them. CDR3 DNA: TGTGCCAGCAGCCTTGGGGGCTTCACTGAAGCTTTCTTT. Translation gives CASSLGGFTEAFF.

The chain is built from TRBV19 and TRBJ2-5; 7 bases are a match to TRBD1. This CDR3 is 14 amino acids long. Germline-derived CDR1 and CDR2 are LNHDA and SQIVND (reference sequence). V was pared by 4 bases and J by 5 bases, with 7 bases of the junction left unmatched. The CDR3 loop is CASSKPGQKETQYF. CDR3 in DNA: TGTGCCAGTAGTAAACCGGGACAGAAGGAGACCCAGTACTTC.

The chain carries TRBV9 and TRBJ1-5; D possibly corresponds to TRBD1 (5 bases). The germline V and J ends were trimmed by 0 bases and 0 bases, with 10 bases remaining between them. This CDR3 region has 16 residues. The germline gives CDR1 SGDLS, CDR2 YYNGEE. The CDR3 DNA sequence: TGTGCCAGCAGCGTAGGGGGGGATTCTAGCAATCAGCCCCAGCATTTT. Its protein product is CASSVGGDSSNQPQHF.

Only one count was recorded for this clone. The gene calls are TRBV2 and TRBJ2-4; D remains ambiguous. V was trimmed by 6 bases and J by 3 bases, leaving 6 bases between them. This CDR3 has 12 residues. Looked up from germline, CDR1 is SNHLY and CDR2 is FYNNEI. CDR3 sequence (DNA): TGTGCCAGCAGAGAAAGCAAAAACATTCAGTACTTC. Translating gives CASRESKNIQYF.

CDR3 nucleotide sequence: TGCAGCGTTGAAGATCCCAGGGGTGTCGGAAACACCATATATTTT. The encoded protein is CSVEDPRGVGNTIYF. The gene calls are TRBV29-1 and TRBJ1-3; D perhaps matches TRBD1 (6 bases). The CDR3 sequence is 15 residues long. Trimming cost V 0 bases and J 4 bases, with 13 bases left between them. Per germline, CDR1 SQVTM and CDR2 ANQGSEA.

This clone is a singleton in its sample. This chain uses TRBV5-4 with TRBJ2-1; the D is unclear. This CDR3 has 13 residues. Germline assignment: CDR1 SGHNT and CDR2 YYREEE (reference sequence). Trimming removed 0 bases from V and 12 bases from J, with 13 bases in between. The CDR3, as DNA: TGTGCCAGCAGCTTGGAGGTCAGCCCGGGGCAGTTCTTC. As protein: CASSLEVSPGQFF.

This chain connects TRBV18 to TRBJ2-3; D call uncertain. The CDR3 covers 13 residues. Trimming shortened V by 0 bases and J by 6 bases, and 7 bases separated the two germline ends. The V gene's germline CDR1 is KGHSH and CDR2 LQKENI. The CDR3 DNA follows: TGTGCCAGCTCACCACCCGGGTGGGATACGCAGTATTTT. Its protein is CASSPPGWDTQYF. Based on the CDR3 plus reference TRBV18 and TRBJ2-3, the full variable domain is NAGVMQNPRHLVRRRGQEARLRCSPMKGHSHVYWYRQLPEEGLKFMVYLQKENIIDESGMPKERFSAEFPKEGPSILRIQQVVRGDSAAYFCASSPPGWDTQYFGPGTRLTVL.

This chain joins TRBV28 and TRBJ1-1, with D possibly being TRBD1 (5 bases). This CDR3 spans 15 amino acids. Trimming removed 5 bases from V and 1 base from J, with 14 bases in between. Per germline, CDR1 MDHEN and CDR2 SYDVKM. In DNA, the CDR3 is TGTGCCAGCAGTGGTCAGGGACTGGCGAACACTGAAGCTTTCTTT. Protein sequence: CASSGQGLANTEAFF.

This clone was recorded once. The chain links TRBV5-1 to TRBJ1-1; D is unresolved. This CDR3 has 15 residues. V was shortened by 4 bases and J by 3 bases, with 16 bases between the two germline ends. Looked up from germline, CDR1 is SGHRS and CDR2 is YFSETQ. The CDR3 here is CASSVTKGRDTEAFF. The CDR3, as DNA: TGCGCCAGCAGCGTTACGAAGGGCCGGGACACTGAAGCTTTCTTT.

The V gene is TRBV10-1, the J gene TRBJ1-1; no firm D call. Per the germline V gene, CDR1 is WNHNN and CDR2 is SYGVQD (reference sequence). This CDR3 region has 15 residues. Trimming took off 2 bases at V and 6 bases at J, with 16 bases between the two ends. The CDR3 spells CASSERHGVRSEAFF. The DNA for the CDR3 is TGCGCCAGCAGTGAGAGGCATGGCGTGCGCTCTGAAGCTTTCTTT.

Details on this clone: This CDR3 is also generated by other DNA sequences in the sample. This sequence joins TRBV5-6 and TRBJ2-7; D is unclear. The V gene's germline CDR1 is SGHDT and CDR2 YYEEEE. The V end was cut by 3 bases, the J end by 0 bases, with 4 bases between. The CDR3 sequence is 12 residues long. For the CDR3, the DNA is TGTGCCAGCAGCTCAACCTCCTACGAGCAGTACTTC. Protein: CASSSTSYEQYF.

The chain has TRBV9 and TRBJ2-2; 9 nucleotides line up with TRBD2. The CDR3 consists of 15 residues. Trimming took 4 bases from V and 0 from J; bases not matched to a gene: 1. Germline CDR1 is SGDLS and CDR2 is YYNGEE. The CDR3 DNA reads TGTGCCAGCAGCCCTAGCGGGGCGAACACCGGGGAGCTGTTTTTT. Residues: CASSPSGANTGELFF.

Notes on this clone: An end of the junction differs from the germline gene, which may be a read error. The chain joins TRBV7-7 to TRBJ2-2, with a tentative D call TRBD2 (5 bases). The length of the CDR3 is 17 residues. Germline CDR1 is SSHAT and CDR2 is FNYEAQ (reference sequence). Here the CDR3 DNA reads TGTGCTAGCAGCCTGAGGCGCGGGCCAAGTCAGACCGGGGAGCTGTTTTTT. Amino acid sequence: CASSLRRGPSQTGELFF.

About this clone itself: The sample has other DNA sequences that encode this CDR3 too. V is TRBV10-3 and J is TRBJ2-7; a possible D gene is TRBD2 (5 bases). V gave up 3 bases and J gave up 4 bases, with 13 bases separating them. Germline V gene sequence: CDR1 ENHRY, CDR2 SYGVKD. This CDR3 spans 14 amino acids. DNA of the CDR3: TGTGCCATCAGTGAATCCGCGGGTGGGTACGAGCAGTACTTC. Translating gives CAISESAGGYEQYF.

The chain has TRBV7-2 and TRBJ2-1; TRBD2 matches at 9 bases. Germline CDR1 is SGHTA and CDR2 is FQGNSA. The CDR3 contains 16 residues. J was trimmed by 9 bases and V by 1 base; bases with no gene match: 10. The CDR3 DNA reads TGTGCCAGCAGCTTAGAGGAGGCTAGCGGGATACGTGAGCAGTTCTTC. Its protein product is CASSLEEASGIREQFF.